The 14 T cell receptor beta chains presented below share a single source sample, sequenced in a study of blood T cells in healthy people across ages. Primers used in a second PCR of roughly 7 to 12 cycles were a sample-barcoded 5' primer and a J-beta primer mix. TCRdb recomputed calls from the 5' RACE reads with MiXCR, one row per CDR3 protein. The sample contains about 1.7 million distinct CDR3 sequences, roughly 27% of which appear only once. Sequencing was performed on blood. The source of these receptors is a woman in her twenties or thirties in good health.

J is TRBJ2-4 and V is TRBV12-3 or TRBV12-4; D is perhaps TRBD1 (5 bases). CDR3 length: 15 residues. Trimming took 1 base from V and 0 from J, leaving 7 bases between them. CDR3 sequence reads: CASSLGQIAKNIQYF. Here the CDR3 DNA reads TGTGCCAGCAGTTTAGGACAGATAGCCAAAAACATTCAGTACTTC.

The chain couples TRBV19 to TRBJ2-7, with 8 bases that match TRBD1. CDR1 and CDR2 from the germline V gene are LNHDA and SQIVND (reference sequence). V shed 6 bases, J shed 0 bases, and the junction held 4 bases outside the gene matches. The CDR3 covers 14 residues. The CDR3 DNA sequence: TGTGCCAGTAGGTGGGGACAGGACTCCTACGAGCAGTACTTC. Residues: CASRWGQDSYEQYF.

The rearrangement joins TRBV10-3 to TRBJ2-7; 9 bases map to TRBD1. Germline CDR1 reads ENHRY; CDR2 reads SYGVKD. This CDR3 comprises 13 residues. V shed 7 bases, J shed 3 bases, and the junction held 4 bases outside the gene matches. The CDR3 coding sequence is TGTGCCATCATGGGGACAGGGATCTACGAGCAGTACTTC. Protein sequence: CAIMGTGIYEQYF.

The V and J genes are TRBV11-2 and TRBJ2-1; 9 positions agree with TRBD1. V was clipped by 5 bases and J by 13 bases; unmatched bases: 12. CDR3 size: 14 residues. Per germline, CDR1 SGHAT and CDR2 FQNNGV. The CDR3 DNA sequence: TGTGCCAGCAGCCCTCCCCGGGACAGGGAGACCCAGTTCTTC. Encoded protein: CASSPPRDRETQFF.

Points on this clonotype: This sequence may be a read error, since a much larger clone differs from it by one base. The J gene is TRBJ2-7, the V gene TRBV12-3 or TRBV12-4; D might be TRBD2 (6 bases). Deletions cut 4 bases from V and 1 base from J, with 14 bases between. The CDR3 length is 15 residues. As DNA, the CDR3 is TGTGCCAGCAGTTACAGGTGGGAGGTTTCCTACGAGCAGTACTTC. The encoded protein is CASSYRWEVSYEQYF.

This clonotype showed up just a few times. This sequence joins TRBV3-1 and TRBJ2-3; 7 positions agree with TRBD1. CDR3 size: 17 residues. Germline loops: CDR1 LGHDT, CDR2 YNNKEL (reference sequence). Trimming removed 6 bases from V and 2 bases from J; junction bases left unmatched: 14. CDR3 nucleotides: TGTGCCAGCAGATTACAGGGGCTCGGGGCCACCACAGATACGCAGTATTTT. Protein sequence: CASRLQGLGATTDTQYF.

J is TRBJ2-2 and V is TRBV20-1; D is perhaps TRBD2 (6 bases). The CDR3 has 16 residues. Trimming removed 0 bases at V and 4 bases at J, with 15 bases between. Germline V gene data show CDR1 as DFQATT and CDR2 as SNEGSKA (reference sequence). As DNA, the CDR3 is TGCAGTGCTAGAGATCGGGACGGGGGATTCACCGGGGAGCTGTTTTTT. This codes for CSARDRDGGFTGELFF.

This clonotype showed up just a few times. The V call is TRBV5-5, the J call TRBJ2-6; no definite D call. The germline CDR1 and CDR2 sequences are SGHKS and YYEKEE (reference sequence). The V end was cut by 4 bases, the J end by 1 base, with 9 bases between. The CDR3 is made up of 15 amino acids. The CDR3 spells CASSIYLSGANVLTF. The CDR3, as DNA: TGTGCCAGCAGCATCTACTTATCTGGGGCCAACGTCCTGACTTTC.

J is TRBJ1-5 and V is TRBV12-5, with 9 bases fitting TRBD1. Per germline, CDR1 LGHNT and CDR2 FRNRAP. Trimming at V came to 6 bases and at J to 2 bases, leaving 5 bases not matched to a gene. CDR3 length: 15 residues. The DNA of the CDR3 is TGTGCTAGTGGCTCCCGGACAGGGGGCAATCAGCCCCAGCATTTT. The encoded protein is CASGSRTGGNQPQHF.

The chain recombines TRBV7-9 with TRBJ2-3; 12 nucleotides line up with TRBD2. Germline CDR1 and CDR2: SEHNR and FQNEAQ (reference sequence). This CDR3 is 16 amino acids long. V was pared by 1 base and J by 9 bases, with 8 bases of the junction left unmatched. CDR3 region: CASSLDVGLAGQTQYF. CDR3 DNA: TGTGCCAGCAGCTTAGATGTGGGACTAGCGGGTCAGACGCAGTATTTT. Based on the CDR3 plus reference TRBV7-9 and TRBJ2-3, the full variable domain is DTGVSQNPRHKITKRGQNVTFRCDPISEHNRLYWYRQTLGQGPEFLTYFQNEAQLEKSRLLSDRFSAERPKGSFSTLEIQRTEQGDSAMYLCASSLDVGLAGQTQYFGPGTRLTVL.

This clonotype was seen more than once but under ten times. The CDR3 here is CASGTVPSGANVLTF. The CDR3 region has the DNA TGTGCCAGTGGAACGGTCCCCTCTGGGGCCAACGTCCTGACTTTC. V and J are TRBV21-1 and TRBJ2-6; the listed D gene, TRBD1, was not tested against the DNA. TRBV21-1 represents a pseudogene. The CDR3 loop spans 15 amino acids.

The chain couples TRBV5-1 to TRBJ2-7; weak D call: TRBD2 (6 bases). The CDR3 loop spans 14 amino acids. V was shortened by 5 bases and J by 7 bases, with 19 bases between the two germline ends. Germline V CDR1 and CDR2: SGHRS, YFSETQ. Here the CDR3 DNA reads TGCGCCAGCAGAGGTACCCTGTCGGGGAGGGAGCAGTACTTC. This codes for CASRGTLSGREQYF.

This rearrangement joins TRBV5-6 to TRBJ2-7, with 7 positions matching TRBD2. Unmatched junction bases numbered 12, after V lost 4 bases and J lost 5 bases. This CDR3 has 15 residues. Germline CDR1 and CDR2: SGHDT and YYEEEE. The chain's CDR3 is CASSRYRAGSDEQYF. The DNA for the CDR3 is TGTGCCAGCAGCCGCTACCGAGCGGGGAGCGACGAGCAGTACTTC.

Only a few counts were recorded for this clonotype. This chain links TRBV7-2 with TRBJ2-7; possibly TRBD1 for D (6 bases). Trimming cost V 3 bases and J 3 bases, with 9 bases left between them. This CDR3 has 13 residues. CDR1 is SGHTA and CDR2 is FQGNSA in the germline V gene. The CDR3 bases are TGTGCCAGCAGCTTCACAGGGTTCTACGAGCAGTACTTC. It specifies CASSFTGFYEQYF.